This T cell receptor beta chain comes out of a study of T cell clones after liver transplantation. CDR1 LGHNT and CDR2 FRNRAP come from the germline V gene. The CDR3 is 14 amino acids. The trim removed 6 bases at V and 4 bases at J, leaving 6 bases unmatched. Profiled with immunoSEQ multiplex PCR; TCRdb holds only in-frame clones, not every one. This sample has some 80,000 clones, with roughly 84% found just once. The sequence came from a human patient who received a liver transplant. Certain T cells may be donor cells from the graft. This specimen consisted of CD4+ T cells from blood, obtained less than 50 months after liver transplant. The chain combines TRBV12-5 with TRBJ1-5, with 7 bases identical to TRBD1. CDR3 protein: CASGNPDRNQPQHF. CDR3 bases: TGTGCTAGTGGAAACCCGGACAGGAATCAGCCCCAGCATTTT. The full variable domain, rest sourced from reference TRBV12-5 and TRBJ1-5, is DARVTQTPRHKVTEMGQEVTMRCQPILGHNTVFWYRQTMMQGLELLAYFRNRAPLDDSGMPKDRFSAEMPDATLATLKIQPSEPRDSAVYFCASGNPDRNQPQHFGDGTRLSIL.